A single sample is the source of the 4 T cell receptor beta chains below, sequenced in a study of technical replicates of blood from several donors. Measured with immunoSEQ multiplex PCR; TCRdb has only the in-frame clones, and not every one. The sample yields approximately 59,000 clones, more than 75% seen once. The material sequenced was PBMCs. The receptor source for this set is a human donor in good health. Some clones in this sample may be carry-over from other donors' samples.

The chain recombines TRBV27 with TRBJ2-5, with 7 bases identical to TRBD1. Germline CDR1 is MNHEY and CDR2 is SMNVEV (reference sequence). V was clipped by 7 bases and J by 5 bases; unmatched bases: 10. The CDR3 runs to 14 residues. CDR3 sequence (DNA): TGTGCCAGCAAGCCTGGACAGGTTGGGGAGACCCAGTACTTC. This encodes CASKPGQVGETQYF.

The J gene is TRBJ1-1, the V gene TRBV6-1; D call uncertain. V was cut by 1 base and J by 8 bases, with 5 bases left in between. The CDR3 contains 11 residues. Germline V lookup: CDR1 MNHNS, CDR2 SASEGT. This chain's CDR3 is CASSEVSEAFF. In DNA form, the CDR3 reads TGTGCCAGCAGTGAAGTAAGCGAAGCTTTCTTT.

The chain links TRBV15 to TRBJ1-4; maybe TRBD1 (6 bases). Germline V lookup: CDR1 LNHNV, CDR2 YYDKDF (reference sequence). Trimming pared 0 bases from V and 7 bases from J, leaving 9 bases between. CDR3 length: 14 amino acids. The DNA for the CDR3 is TGTGCCACCAGCAGAGACAGGGGAAGTGAAAAACTGTTTTTT. Translation: CATSRDRGSEKLFF.

In this sample, this clone turned up a few times. This rearrangement joins TRBV29-1 to TRBJ1-1; the D gene is possibly TRBD1 (5 bases). The V end was cut by 6 bases, the J end by 2 bases, with 13 bases between. This CDR3 is built from 13 residues. Looked up from germline, CDR1 is SQVTM and CDR2 is ANQGSEA. This CDR3 reads CSVVDRINTEAFF. The CDR3, as DNA: TGCAGCGTCGTAGACAGAATTAACACTGAAGCTTTCTTT.